The 19 T cell receptor beta chains below all came from one sample that was sequenced in a study of cytotoxic CD8 clonotypes in ibrutinib-treated CLL. The table came from immunoSEQ multiplex PCR; TCRdb's copy has only in-frame clones and leaves some out. The repertoire holds roughly 180,000 clones, with around three quarters as singletons. The sample in question was PBMCs, obtained after 24 months of ibrutinib treatment. The receptors here all came from a human donor with chronic lymphocytic leukemia.

This clone was counted once. The genes are TRBV7-8 and TRBJ2-7; D remains ambiguous. The CDR3 extends over 14 amino acids. Germline V CDR1 and CDR2: SGHVS, FQNEAQ. Trimming removed 1 base at V and 4 bases at J, with 11 bases between. CDR3 protein: CASSLGRHNYEQYF. As DNA, the CDR3 is TGTGCCAGCAGCTTAGGGAGACACAATTACGAGCAGTACTTC.

The V gene is TRBV5-1, the J gene TRBJ2-7; TRBD1 aligns across 7 bases. The CDR3 has 14 amino acids. Trimming removed 4 bases from V and 0 bases from J; junction bases left unmatched: 4. Germline lookup yields CDR1 SGHRS and CDR2 YFSETQ. In DNA form, the CDR3 reads TGCGCCAGCAGCCCGGACAGGTTCTCCTACGAGCAGTACTTC. Protein product: CASSPDRFSYEQYF.

The rearrangement joins TRBV10-2 to TRBJ1-5, with TRBD1 as a possible D gene (5 bases). V was clipped by 6 bases and J by 7 bases, with 10 bases between them. There are 12 residues in the CDR3. Germline CDR1 reads WSHSY; CDR2 reads SAAADI. The CDR3 reads CASSRAWQPQHF. The DNA for the CDR3 is TGCGCCAGCAGCAGGGCTTGGCAGCCCCAGCATTTT.

The chain joins TRBV11-2 to TRBJ2-1, with 11 bases identical to TRBD2. V shed 6 bases and J 2 bases; nucleotides not matched to a gene: 3. Germline V gives CDR1 SGHAT, CDR2 FQNNGV. The CDR3 runs to 15 residues. CDR3 in DNA: TGTGCCAGCAGTCAACTAGCGGGAGCCTACAATGAGCAGTTCTTC. Translation: CASSQLAGAYNEQFF.

This chain joins TRBV4-3 and TRBJ2-7; D is perhaps TRBD1 (5 bases). The CDR3 length is 14 residues. V lost 4 bases and J lost 1, with 11 bases in between. Looked up from germline, CDR1 is LGHNA and CDR2 is YSLEER. The CDR3 bases are TGCGCCAGCAGCCCCTTCAGGGCATCCTACGAGCAGTACTTC. The encoded protein is CASSPFRASYEQYF.

The chain carries TRBV4-3 and TRBJ1-2; D remains ambiguous. Germline V CDR1 and CDR2: LGHNA, YSLEER. This CDR3 is 17 amino acids long. Trimming removed 0 bases from V and 7 bases from J, with 21 bases in between. The CDR3 DNA reads as TGCGCCAGCAGCCAAGATACGACTCGGGTCCGGTTCGGTGGCTACACCTTC. It translates to CASSQDTTRVRFGGYTF.

This clone was counted between two and nine times. The genes are TRBV11-2 and TRBJ1-2; D not resolved. CDR3 length: 15 residues. Germline V CDR1 and CDR2: SGHAT, FQNNGV. V was cut by 5 bases and J by 0 bases, with 13 bases left in between. CDR3 nucleotides: TGTGCCAGCAGCCCTCTTGTTTCAGCTAACTATGGCTACACCTTC. This translates into CASSPLVSANYGYTF.

The chain joins TRBV15 to TRBJ2-3, with TRBD2 matching over 9 bases. The CDR3 is 18 amino acids. Germline CDR1 reads LNHNV; CDR2 reads YYDKDF (reference sequence). The V segment lost 2 bases and the J segment 1 base; nucleotides outside the gene matches: 10. The CDR3 DNA reads as TGTGCCACCAGCAGACATACTTCTAGCGGGATGCGCACAGATACGCAGTATTTT. Its translation is CATSRHTSSGMRTDTQYF.

The gene calls are TRBV4-1 and TRBJ2-4; D unclear. Germline values: CDR1 MGHRA, CDR2 YSYEKL. The CDR3 loop spans 15 amino acids. V was shortened by 2 bases and J by 3 bases, with 11 bases between the two germline ends. The chain's CDR3 is CASSQPEDGKNIQYF. In DNA form, the CDR3 reads TGCGCCAGCAGCCAACCAGAGGATGGCAAAAACATTCAGTACTTC.

The rearrangement uses TRBV10-3 and TRBJ1-5, with D unresolved. The CDR3 is 13 residues long. The V gene's germline CDR1 is ENHRY and CDR2 SYGVKD. Between the trimmed V and J ends, which lost 3 bases and 5 bases, there was a span of 8 bases. The CDR3 reads CAISDTIDQPQHF. CDR3 DNA sequence: TGTGCCATCAGTGATACTATTGATCAGCCCCAGCATTTT.

The rearrangement links TRBV7-2 to TRBJ2-7, with 9 bases aligning to TRBD1. This CDR3 has 17 amino acids. CDR1 is SGHTA, CDR2 FQGNSA, per germline. With 1 base clipped from V and 1 base from J, the junction kept 8 bases outside the gene matches. Written as DNA, the CDR3 is TGTGCCAGCAGCTTAGATGGGACAGGGTGGACGTCCTACGAGCAGTACTTC. As protein: CASSLDGTGWTSYEQYF. Complete variable domain (other parts from reference TRBV7-2 and TRBJ2-7): GAGVSQSPSNKVTEKGKDVELRCDPISGHTALYWYRQSLGQGLEFLIYFQGNSAPDKSGLPSDRFSAERTGGSVSTLTIQRTQQEDSAVYLCASSLDGTGWTSYEQYFGPGTRLTVT.

J is TRBJ1-2 and V is TRBV11-1, with TRBD1 matching over 7 bases. The CDR3 is 14 residues long. J was trimmed by 5 bases and V by 1 base; bases with no gene match: 4. The germline gives CDR1 SGHAT, CDR2 FQDESV (reference sequence). The CDR3 here is CASSLEGTVYGYTF. CDR3 nucleotides: TGTGCCAGCAGCTTAGAGGGGACAGTATATGGCTACACCTTC.

V and J are TRBV6-6 and TRBJ2-7; D is uncertain. This CDR3 is built from 15 residues. Deletions cut 0 bases from V and 3 bases from J, with 12 bases between. Looked up from germline, CDR1 is MNHNY and CDR2 is SVGAGI (reference sequence). As DNA, the CDR3 is TGTGCCAGCAGTTACTCAGTTGCTAGTGACTACGAGCAGTACTTC. It yields the protein CASSYSVASDYEQYF.

This clone was observed once. This sequence joins TRBV4-3 and TRBJ2-7; 10 bases map to TRBD2. The CDR3 consists of 17 residues. The V segment lost 3 bases and the J segment 1 base; nucleotides outside the gene matches: 9. The germline V gene has CDR1 LGHNA and CDR2 YSLEER. This CDR3 reads CASSHLFSGRESYEQYF. The CDR3 DNA reads TGCGCCAGCAGCCATCTTTTCAGCGGGAGGGAATCCTACGAGCAGTACTTC.

The chain carries TRBV9 and TRBJ2-3, with D hard to call. The CDR3 has 14 amino acids. Trimming removed 1 base from V and 4 bases from J, with 10 bases in between. Germline-derived CDR1 and CDR2 are SGDLS and YYNGEE. The CDR3 region has the DNA TGTGCCAGCAGCGTATGGGGATCAGCAGATACGCAGTATTTT. This codes for CASSVWGSADTQYF. Full variable domain (remainder filled in from reference TRBV9 and TRBJ2-3): DSGVTQTPKHLITATGQRVTLRCSPRSGDLSVYWYQQSLDQGLQFLIQYYNGEERAKGNILERFSAQQFPDLHSELNLSSLELGDSALYFCASSVWGSADTQYFGPGTRLTVL.

The chain employs TRBV28 and TRBJ2-7; TRBD1 aligns across 8 bases. This CDR3 is 14 amino acids long. CDR1 and CDR2 (germline): MDHEN, SYDVKM. V trimming: 5 bases; J trimming: 3 bases; junction bases outside the gene matches: 6. The CDR3 coding sequence is TGTGCCAGCAGTGCGACAGGGGTTCTCTACGAGCAGTACTTC. This gives the protein CASSATGVLYEQYF.

Points on this clone: Germline and junction disagree at one end, which may indicate a read error. The gene calls are TRBV5-4 and TRBJ2-7; weak D call: TRBD1 (6 bases). CDR1 SGHNT and CDR2 YYREEE come from the germline V gene (reference sequence). CDR3 length equals 14 residues. CDR3 coding DNA: TGTGCCAGCAGCTTTAAACAGGGCTCCGACGAGCAGTACTTC. This codes for CASSFKQGSDEQYF.

This clone was seen a single time. The chain joins TRBV5-1 to TRBJ2-5; possible D gene TRBD2, 6 bases. The CDR3 spans 14 residues. The germline V gene has CDR1 SGHRS and CDR2 YFSETQ. Trimming shortened V by 0 bases and J by 5 bases, and 11 bases separated the two germline ends. In nucleotides, the CDR3 is TGCGCCAGCAGCTTGGTCGATCGGGGGGAGACCCAGTACTTC. Translated: CASSLVDRGETQYF.

The V and J genes are TRBV4-1 and TRBJ1-2; no definite D call. This CDR3 is built from 18 residues. The V and J ends lost 1 base and 6 bases respectively, with 24 bases between them. Germline loops: CDR1 MGHRA, CDR2 YSYEKL. The CDR3 spells CASSQVIRDARTSNGYTF. CDR3 nucleotides: TGCGCCAGCAGCCAAGTCATAAGAGATGCGCGCACTTCGAATGGCTACACCTTC.